This T cell receptor (beta chain) was profiled in a study of cytotoxic CD8 clonotypes in ibrutinib-treated CLL. In the study overall: Responses: roughly 25 partial, 2 complete; after median roughly 5.5 years, around 14 stayed remitted, some 12 progressed. Study conclusions and caveats: Public clonotypes, rarely seen, contracted or held steady on treatment. Increased clonality at ibrutinib response gave way to a return toward baseline at progression. Clonality measured at baseline exceeded age-matched healthy donors, tracking circulating CD8+ T-cell counts.

As for this clone: Its antigen is still unknown.

Per germline, CDR1 SEHNR and CDR2 FQNEAQ (reference sequence). The CDR3 extends over 14 amino acids. V was pared by 4 bases and J by 1 base, with 8 bases between. TCRdb's table, derived via immunoSEQ multiplex PCR, lists solely in-frame clones and lacks some. The sample shows more than 75,000 clones, roughly four fifths of them seen only once. Sequencing was performed on PBMCs, taken after 24 months of ibrutinib treatment. This clonotype was obtained from a human donor with chronic lymphocytic leukemia. This chain connects TRBV7-9 to TRBJ2-1; D gene ambiguous. The CDR3 here is CASSSPWSYNEQFF. CDR3 DNA: TGTGCCAGCAGCTCCCCTTGGTCCTACAATGAGCAGTTCTTC.